Following are 16 T cell receptor beta chains from one sample sequenced in a study of cytomegalovirus exposure and HLA in healthy donors (dated by TCRdb to about 2017). The method was the immunoSEQ multiplex PCR assay. A mixture of 60 forward primers for TCR Vbeta segments and 13 reverse primers for TCR Jbeta segments was used in the multiplex PCR. The table was pulled from immuneACCESS by TCRdb, which kept in-frame rearrangements only. Such tables lose some clones; where checked, under half of the loss comes from unresolved V genes, and the rest has no known cause. This sample gives some 140,000 clones in total; approximately 85% of them show up just once. The ten largest clones take up just over 8% of the sample. The sequencing input was PBMCs. All receptors derive from a woman in her fifties or sixties in good health and CMV-seropositive.

In this sample, this clone turned up once. This chain connects TRBV12-5 to TRBJ2-7; D is possibly TRBD2 (6 bases). There are 20 residues in the CDR3. The germline V and J ends were trimmed by 1 base and 1 base, with 26 bases remaining between them. CDR1 is LGHNT, CDR2 FRNRAP, per germline. CDR3: CASGLARRGNPPGTSYEQYF. The CDR3 DNA reads TGTGCTAGTGGTTTGGCCCGACGGGGGAACCCCCCCGGTACTTCCTACGAGCAGTACTTC.

The chain recombines TRBV6-6 with TRBJ1-1, with 8 bases that match TRBD1. This CDR3 has 14 residues. Germline lookup yields CDR1 MNHNY and CDR2 SVGAGI (reference sequence). Unmatched junction bases numbered 9, after V lost 8 bases and J lost 4 bases. The CDR3 DNA reads TGTGCCAGCTGTGGACAGGGTTTGCGCACTGAAGCTTTCTTT. This translates into CASCGQGLRTEAFF.

The rearrangement links TRBV5-6 to TRBJ2-7; unclear D gene. The germline CDR1 and CDR2 sequences are SGHDT and YYEEEE. Trimming stripped 0 bases from V and 2 bases from J, with 6 bases between. The CDR3 has 13 amino acids. In DNA form, the CDR3 reads TGTGCCAGCAGCTTGGTTGAGACCTACGAGCAGTACTTC. It specifies CASSLVETYEQYF. Full variable domain (remainder filled in from reference TRBV5-6 and TRBJ2-7): DAGVTQSPTHLIKTRGQQVTLRCSPKSGHDTVSWYQQALGQGPQFIFQYYEEEERQRGNFPDRFSGHQFPNYSSELNVNALLLGDSALYLCASSLVETYEQYFGPGTRLTVT.

The chain links TRBV4-2 to TRBJ2-5, with unresolved D. The CDR3 spans 13 residues. CDR1 and CDR2 from the germline V gene are LGHNA and YNFKEQ. V was trimmed by 0 bases and J by 1 base, leaving 3 bases between them. The chain's CDR3 is CASSQDSQETQYF. The CDR3 nucleotides read TGTGCCAGCAGCCAAGACAGCCAAGAGACCCAGTACTTC.

As regards this clone: Other DNA sequences of this sample code for an identical CDR3. The CDR3 sequence: CASSVGLAGEGTDTQYF. CDR3 sequence (DNA): TGTGCCAGCAGCGTGGGACTAGCGGGGGAGGGTACAGATACGCAGTATTTT. The chain links TRBV9 to TRBJ2-3; 14 nucleotides align to TRBD2. Germline CDR1 is SGDLS and CDR2 is YYNGEE. Losses at the gene ends were 2 bases for V and 3 bases for J; bases not matched to a gene: 5. This CDR3 has 17 residues.

The chain is built from TRBV19 and TRBJ1-5; 10 positions match TRBD1. The germline V gene has CDR1 LNHDA and CDR2 SQIVND (reference sequence). This CDR3 comprises 15 residues. Trimming cost V 6 bases and J 0 bases; bases outside gene matches: 2. The CDR3 DNA reads TGTGCCAGTAGCCGGGACAGGGGTAGCAATCAGCCCCAGCATTTT. This codes for CASSRDRGSNQPQHF.

This clone was recorded only once. V and J are TRBV10-1 and TRBJ1-1; 9 bases line up with TRBD1. Germline V gives CDR1 WNHNN, CDR2 SYGVQD (reference sequence). The CDR3 contains 13 residues. V dropped 8 bases and J dropped 3; count of bases not matched to a gene: 4. The CDR3 reads CASARQGDTEAFF. In DNA, the CDR3 is TGCGCCAGCGCAAGACAGGGGGACACTGAAGCTTTCTTT.

V gene TRBV5-1 combines with J gene TRBJ2-7, with 8 positions matching TRBD1. The CDR3 sequence is 14 residues long. Germline CDR1 SGHRS, CDR2 YFSETQ. Trimming cost V 0 bases and J 6 bases; bases outside gene matches: 5. CDR3 in DNA: TGCGCCAGCAGCTTGGCGGGTCAGGGGGCCGAGCAGTACTTC. Protein: CASSLAGQGAEQYF.

This chain links TRBV7-3 with TRBJ2-6; D perhaps matches TRBD1 (5 bases). Trimming removed 4 bases at V and 5 bases at J, with 12 bases between. The CDR3 is made up of 15 amino acids. The germline gives CDR1 SGHTA, CDR2 FQGTGA. CDR3 residues: CASSSQGGWANVLTF. Written as DNA, the CDR3 is TGTGCCAGCAGCTCCCAGGGTGGGTGGGCCAACGTCCTGACTTTC.

V is TRBV6-4 and J is TRBJ2-6, with 8 bases that match TRBD2. The CDR3 extends over 15 amino acids. Germline V gene data show CDR1 as MRHNA and CDR2 as SNTAGT. With 10 bases clipped from V and 4 bases from J, the junction kept 9 bases outside the gene matches. CDR3 sequence reads: CAISGGEGGANVLTF. For the CDR3, the DNA is TGTGCCATCTCGGGGGGGGAGGGAGGGGCCAACGTCCTGACTTTC.

The rearrangement joins TRBV7-9 to TRBJ1-3, with D unresolved. V was shortened by 5 bases and J by 3 bases, with 14 bases between the two germline ends. CDR3 length: 15 residues. Germline CDR1 reads SEHNR; CDR2 reads FQNEAQ (reference sequence). For the CDR3, the DNA is TGTGCCAGCAGCCCCGGCCGGGGAGGTGGAAACACCATATATTTT. Protein sequence: CASSPGRGGGNTIYF.

The chain carries TRBV6-1 and TRBJ1-5; 8 bases are shared with TRBD1. The CDR3 covers 13 residues. Per the germline V gene, CDR1 is MNHNS and CDR2 is SASEGT. Trimming removed 8 bases from V and 4 bases from J; junction bases left unmatched: 4. CDR3 residues: CASSGGENQPQHF. In DNA form, the CDR3 reads TGTGCCAGCTCAGGGGGCGAGAATCAGCCCCAGCATTTT.

This clone was counted once. The chain links TRBV9 to TRBJ1-4; a possible D gene is TRBD1 (5 bases). V lost 3 bases, J lost 7 bases, and 13 bases lay in between. Germline V gene lookup returns CDR1 SGDLS and CDR2 YYNGEE. CDR3 length: 14 amino acids. The CDR3 coding sequence is TGTGCCAGCAGCGGGCAGGGACTTAGTGAAAAACTGTTTTTT. This sequence encodes CASSGQGLSEKLFF.

This chain uses TRBV30 with TRBJ2-5; 8 bases fit TRBD1. The V and J ends lost 4 bases and 5 bases, in that order; junction bases with no gene match: 12. Germline CDR1 is GTSNPN and CDR2 is SVGIG (reference sequence). The CDR3 consists of 15 residues. The CDR3 region has the DNA TGTGCCTGGAACCTCTTACAGGGGGGTGCGGAGACCCAGTACTTC. The encoded protein is CAWNLLQGGAETQYF.

The V and J genes are TRBV30 and TRBJ1-1; D unresolved. The CDR3 is 14 amino acids. CDR1 GTSNPN and CDR2 SVGIG come from the germline V gene (reference sequence). Trimming removed 2 bases from V and 1 base from J, with 11 bases in between. The CDR3 DNA sequence: TGTGCCTGGAGTCCCCTGGCTTGGAACACTGAAGCTTTCTTT. Its translation: CAWSPLAWNTEAFF.

This chain joins TRBV10-1 and TRBJ2-1; 8 positions agree with TRBD2. The CDR3 is made up of 15 amino acids. Germline V gene sequence: CDR1 WNHNN, CDR2 SYGVQD (reference sequence). After removal of 5 bases from V and 1 base from J, the junction contained 4 bases not matched to a gene. The CDR3 is CASSPAGGSYNEQFF. DNA of the CDR3: TGCGCCAGCAGTCCGGCGGGAGGTTCCTACAATGAGCAGTTCTTC.